The table lists the clone carrying this TCR beta chain with a few counts. Its antigen is as yet unknown. This record belongs to a study of molecular identifiers for immune sequencing clone quantification. Study-wide findings and caveats: Clonotypes surpassing 20 RNA copies contained over 98% of effector molecules, versus under 1% in naive cells.

Methods described previously were used for bulk TCR libraries, and listed TCR primers were applied. From the PCR reads, TCRdb called clonotypes with MiXCR, one entry per CDR3 protein. This table holds around 480,000 distinct CDR3 sequences, under 30% found once. Naive CD8 libraries came from around 18,000 to 910,000 sorted cells with 10%, 30% or 50% RNA. CD8+CD4-CCR7+CD45RA+ sorting gave the naive CD8 T cells. The TCR originated in a human donor in good health. Some libraries in this study had Jurkat cell RNA spiked in. Sequencing input: naive CD8+ T cells from blood, with Jurkat cell RNA spiked in. Specified subset: FACS-sorted CD8+CD4-CCR7+CD45RA+ naive T cells.

DNA of the CDR3: TGTGCCAGCAGTCGACATGCCATTGGAGGGAAGTCTCAGCCCCAGCATTTT. It is translated as CASSRHAIGGKSQPQHF. V gene TRBV6-2 or TRBV6-3 combines with J gene TRBJ1-5; D is uncertain. The CDR3 has 17 amino acids. V lost 5 bases, J lost 6 bases, and 23 bases lay in between. In germline, CDR1 is MNHEY, CDR2 SVGEGT.